Shown below are 17 T cell receptor beta chains from a single sample sequenced in a study of early T cells in non-severe SARS-CoV-2 infection. TCRdb reprocessed the 5' RACE reads with MiXCR, giving one entry per CDR3 protein. The sample yields about 76,000 distinct CDR3 sequences, approximately 12% seen once. Sequences were obtained from whole blood. The receptors originated from an adult who was a healthcare worker with PCR-confirmed SARS-CoV-2 infection or an uninfected control (not recorded which).

The table lists this clonotype with many counts. The rearrangement links TRBV6-5 to TRBJ1-5; D gene ambiguous. CDR1 and CDR2 (germline): MNHEY, SVGAGI. Trimming took 5 bases from V and 4 from J, leaving 12 bases between them. The CDR3 loop spans 14 amino acids. For the CDR3, the DNA is TGTGCCAGCAGTGCCCGACATCATAATCAGCCCCAGCATTTT. The encoded protein is CASSARHHNQPQHF.

This clonotype was counted only a few times. J is TRBJ2-1 and V is TRBV7-9, with 10 bases lining up with TRBD1. V trimming: 6 bases; J trimming: 7 bases; junction bases outside the gene matches: 6. The CDR3 extends over 14 amino acids. In germline, CDR1 is SEHNR, CDR2 FQNEAQ (reference sequence). CDR3 sequence: CASSLTGGYNEQFF. CDR3 sequence (DNA): TGTGCCAGCAGTCTGACAGGGGGCTATAATGAGCAGTTCTTC.

In its sample, this clonotype was seen a few times. This chain uses TRBV4-2 with TRBJ2-7; 8 bases fit TRBD2. V trimming: 0 bases; J trimming: 7 bases; junction bases outside the gene matches: 5. The CDR3 consists of 14 residues. In germline, CDR1 is LGHNA, CDR2 YNFKEQ. The CDR3 sequence is CASSQERLAREQYF. The CDR3 DNA reads TGTGCCAGCAGCCAAGAGAGACTAGCGCGGGAGCAGTACTTC.

This clonotype has just a few counts. The chain links TRBV20-1 to TRBJ2-4, with 7 nucleotides matching TRBD1. After removal of 5 bases from V and 6 bases from J, the junction contained 1 base not matched to a gene. Germline loops: CDR1 DFQATT, CDR2 SNEGSKA (reference sequence). There are 11 residues in the CDR3. The CDR3: CSAGDRNIQYF. As DNA, the CDR3 is TGCAGTGCTGGGGACAGAAACATTCAGTACTTC.

This clonotype showed up many times. The V call is TRBV18, the J call TRBJ2-7; 9 positions agree with TRBD2. CDR1 and CDR2 from the germline V gene are KGHSH and LQKENI. V lost 3 bases to trimming and J lost 13 bases; unmatched junction nucleotides: 37. CDR3 length: 22 residues. CDR3 protein: CASSPLSASPGLAPVEGEFRYF. The CDR3 DNA reads as TGTGCCAGCTCACCCCTGTCTGCGAGTCCGGGACTAGCCCCCGTTGAGGGTGAGTTTCGCTACTTC.

This chain links TRBV18 with TRBJ2-2, with TRBD2 matching 7 bases. The CDR3 is made up of 15 amino acids. Trimming cost V 2 bases and J 4 bases; bases outside gene matches: 4. From germline, CDR1 is KGHSH and CDR2 LQKENI. The CDR3 nucleotides are TGTGCCAGCTCACCAGGCGGGAGCAGCACCGGGGAGCTGTTTTTT. Translation gives CASSPGGSSTGELFF.

This clonotype was counted ten times or more. This rearrangement joins TRBV20-1 to TRBJ2-2; a weak D match, TRBD1 (5 bases). Germline values: CDR1 DFQATT, CDR2 SNEGSKA (reference sequence). The CDR3 covers 12 residues. Trimming took off 6 bases at V and 7 bases at J, with 12 bases between the two ends. In DNA form, the CDR3 reads TGCAGTGCCAAACAGGCGGTCGGGGAGCTGTTTTTT. It translates to CSAKQAVGELFF.

This clonotype showed up many times. The chain links TRBV20-1 to TRBJ1-2, with D unclear. The ends were cut back, 0 bases at V and 4 bases at J, with 6 bases in the middle. There are 12 residues in the CDR3. The V gene's germline CDR1 is DFQATT and CDR2 SNEGSKA (reference sequence). The CDR3 coding sequence is TGCAGTGCTAGAGATAAAACCTATGGCTACACCTTC. Its protein product is CSARDKTYGYTF.

This clonotype occurred many times. The chain joins TRBV12-3 or TRBV12-4 to TRBJ2-1; the D is unclear. The V and J ends lost 4 bases and 8 bases respectively, with 12 bases between them. CDR3 size: 13 residues. This CDR3 reads CASSYFAHYEQFF. The CDR3, as DNA: TGTGCCAGCAGTTATTTCGCTCATTATGAGCAGTTCTTC.

The chain joins TRBV5-1 to TRBJ2-5; D is perhaps TRBD1 (6 bases). V lost 1 base and J lost 1, with 8 bases in between. From germline, CDR1 is SGHRS and CDR2 YFSETQ. The CDR3 runs 14 residues. CDR3 sequence (DNA): TGCGCCAGCAGCTTGACGGACAGCCAAGAGACCCAGTACTTC. Protein: CASSLTDSQETQYF. The variable domain in full, completed from reference TRBV5-1 and TRBJ2-5, reads KAGVTQTPRYLIKTRGQQVTLSCSPISGHRSVSWYQQTPGQGLQFLFEYFSETQRNKGNFPGRFSGRQFSNSRSEMNVSTLELGDSALYLCASSLTDSQETQYFGPGTRLLVL.

This clonotype was counted only a few times. V gene TRBV29-1 combines with J gene TRBJ2-3, with 7 bases aligning to TRBD2. CDR3 length equals 16 residues. Germline V CDR1 and CDR2: SQVTM, ANQGSEA. The V gene end was trimmed by 0 bases and the J gene end by 2 bases; junction bases not matched to a gene: 8. The CDR3 is CSVEDPLAASTDTQYF. Here the CDR3 DNA reads TGCAGCGTTGAAGATCCCCTAGCGGCTTCCACAGATACGCAGTATTTT.

This clonotype has just a few counts. The genes are TRBV5-1 and TRBJ2-1; D is possibly TRBD1 (6 bases). V was trimmed by 0 bases and J by 4 bases, leaving 11 bases between them. The CDR3 extends over 15 amino acids. Germline V gives CDR1 SGHRS, CDR2 YFSETQ. CDR3 DNA: TGCGCCAGCAGCTTGGTACCGGACAGTTACAATGAGCAGTTCTTC. This sequence encodes CASSLVPDSYNEQFF.

In its sample, this clonotype was seen many times. J is TRBJ1-2 and V is TRBV20-1, with a tentative D call TRBD1 (5 bases). Germline-derived CDR1 and CDR2 are DFQATT and SNEGSKA (reference sequence). Trimming shortened V by 0 bases and J by 4 bases, and 12 bases separated the two germline ends. This CDR3 has 14 residues. The CDR3 here is CSARDRSGFYGYTF. CDR3 coding DNA: TGCAGTGCTAGAGACCGGTCAGGGTTCTATGGCTACACCTTC.

This clonotype was observed many times. The chain uses TRBV3-1 and TRBJ2-7, with 10 nucleotides matching TRBD2. The ends lost 2 bases at V and 3 bases at J; junction bases unmatched: 4. CDR3 size: 15 residues. Germline assignment: CDR1 LGHDT and CDR2 YNNKEL (reference sequence). As DNA, the CDR3 is TGTGCCAGCAGCCAACCAACTAGCGGGAACTACGAGCAGTACTTC. Translating gives CASSQPTSGNYEQYF.

This clonotype has just a few counts. The chain combines TRBV5-4 with TRBJ2-1; maybe TRBD2 (6 bases). Germline V lookup: CDR1 SGHNT, CDR2 YYREEE (reference sequence). The V end was cut by 0 bases, the J end by 5 bases, with 12 bases between. The CDR3 totals 15 residues. CDR3 coding DNA: TGTGCCAGCAGCTTGGGATCTAGCGAAAACAATGAGCAGTTCTTC. Translation: CASSLGSSENNEQFF.

This clonotype was counted ten times or more. The chain uses TRBV7-6 and TRBJ1-5; D is uncertain. Deletions cut 0 bases from V and 5 bases from J, with 5 bases between. The V gene's germline CDR1 is SGHVS and CDR2 FNYEAQ. CDR3 size: 13 residues. CDR3 sequence: CASSLADHQPQHF. CDR3 bases: TGTGCCAGCAGCTTAGCGGACCATCAGCCCCAGCATTTT.

This clonotype occurred a few times. In DNA, the CDR3 is TGTGCCAGCAGCCGGGACATAAATGAGCAGTTCTTC. Translating it yields CASSRDINEQFF. This chain uses TRBV3-1 with TRBJ2-1, with D tentatively TRBD1 (6 bases). Trimming left V 4 bases short and J 7 bases short, with 8 bases between. The germline gives CDR1 LGHDT, CDR2 YNNKEL (reference sequence). The length of the CDR3 is 12 residues.